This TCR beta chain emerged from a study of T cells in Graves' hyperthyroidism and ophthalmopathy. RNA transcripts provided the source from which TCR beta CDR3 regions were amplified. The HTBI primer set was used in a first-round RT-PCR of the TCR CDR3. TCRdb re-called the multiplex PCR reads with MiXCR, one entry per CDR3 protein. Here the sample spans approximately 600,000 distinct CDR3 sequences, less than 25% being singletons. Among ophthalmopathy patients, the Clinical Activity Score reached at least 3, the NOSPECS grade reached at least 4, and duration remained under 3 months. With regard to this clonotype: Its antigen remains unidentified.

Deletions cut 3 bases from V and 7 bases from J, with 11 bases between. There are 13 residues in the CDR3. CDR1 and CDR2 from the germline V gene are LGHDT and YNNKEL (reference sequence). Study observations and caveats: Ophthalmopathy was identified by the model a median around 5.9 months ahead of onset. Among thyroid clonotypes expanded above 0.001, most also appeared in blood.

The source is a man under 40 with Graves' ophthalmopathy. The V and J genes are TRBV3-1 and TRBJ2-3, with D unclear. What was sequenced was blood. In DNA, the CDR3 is TGTGCCAGCAGCCACCGCCGAGCGAATACGCAGTATTTT. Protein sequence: CASSHRRANTQYF.